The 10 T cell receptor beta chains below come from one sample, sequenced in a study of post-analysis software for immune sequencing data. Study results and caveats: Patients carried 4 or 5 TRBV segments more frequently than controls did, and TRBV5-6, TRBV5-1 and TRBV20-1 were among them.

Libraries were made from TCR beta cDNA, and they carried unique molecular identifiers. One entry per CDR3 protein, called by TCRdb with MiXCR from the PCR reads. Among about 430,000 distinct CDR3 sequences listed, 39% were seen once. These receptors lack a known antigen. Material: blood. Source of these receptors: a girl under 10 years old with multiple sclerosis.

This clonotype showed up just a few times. In DNA form, the CDR3 reads TGTGCCAGCAGTCAGAGATCCGGGACAGGGGGCGGTGGCTACACCTTC. Protein sequence: CASSQRSGTGGGGYTF. V is TRBV12-3 or TRBV12-4 and J is TRBJ1-2, with 12 bases identical to TRBD1. Trimming removed 5 bases from V and 7 bases from J; junction bases left unmatched: 11. CDR3 length: 16 amino acids.

The chain's CDR3 is CASSLGQRTTNEKLFF. As DNA, the CDR3 is TGTGCCAGCAGCCTCGGACAGCGAACAACTAATGAAAAACTGTTTTTT. This sequence joins TRBV7-9 and TRBJ1-4; D perhaps matches TRBD1 (6 bases). The V end lost 5 bases, the J end lost 0 bases, and 13 bases lay between the germline ends. The CDR3 is 16 amino acids. Looked up from germline, CDR1 is SEHNR and CDR2 is FQNEAQ (reference sequence).

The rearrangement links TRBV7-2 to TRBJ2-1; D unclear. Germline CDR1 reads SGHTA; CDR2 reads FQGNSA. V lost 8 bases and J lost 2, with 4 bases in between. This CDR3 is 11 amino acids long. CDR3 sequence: CASGTYNEQFF. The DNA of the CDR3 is TGTGCCAGCGGAACCTACAATGAGCAGTTCTTC.

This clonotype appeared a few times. Here the CDR3 reads CASSQDFPAGGRYEQFF. The CDR3, as DNA: TGCGCCAGCAGCCAAGATTTCCCGGCGGGAGGGAGGTATGAGCAGTTCTTC. The rearrangement uses TRBV4-3 and TRBJ2-1; 9 bases map to TRBD2. The J segment lost 8 bases and the V segment lost 0 bases, leaving 11 bases of the junction unmatched. CDR3 length equals 17 residues. Germline CDR1 is LGHNA and CDR2 is YSLEER.

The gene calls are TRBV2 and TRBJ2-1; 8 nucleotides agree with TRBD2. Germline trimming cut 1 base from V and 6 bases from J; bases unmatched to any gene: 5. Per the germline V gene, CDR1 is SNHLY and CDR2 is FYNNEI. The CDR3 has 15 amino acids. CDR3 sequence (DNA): TGTGCCAGCAGTGAAGATGGGACTAGAGGCAATGAGCAGTTCTTC. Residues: CASSEDGTRGNEQFF.

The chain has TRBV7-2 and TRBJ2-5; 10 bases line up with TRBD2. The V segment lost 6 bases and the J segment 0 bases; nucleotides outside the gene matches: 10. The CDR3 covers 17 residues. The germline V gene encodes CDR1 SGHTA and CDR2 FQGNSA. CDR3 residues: CASSYRVAGGYQETQYF. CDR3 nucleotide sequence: TGTGCCAGCAGTTACCGGGTAGCGGGGGGTTACCAAGAGACCCAGTACTTC.

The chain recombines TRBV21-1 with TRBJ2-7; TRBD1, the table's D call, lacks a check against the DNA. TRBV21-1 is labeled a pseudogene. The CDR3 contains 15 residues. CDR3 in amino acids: CASNMTGASSYEQYF. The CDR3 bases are TGTGCCAGCAATATGACAGGGGCGTCCTCCTACGAGCAGTACTTC.

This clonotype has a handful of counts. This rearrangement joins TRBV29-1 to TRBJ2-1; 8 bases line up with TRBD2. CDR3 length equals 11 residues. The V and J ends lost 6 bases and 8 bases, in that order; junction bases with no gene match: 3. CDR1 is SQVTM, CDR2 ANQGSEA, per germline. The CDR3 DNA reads TGCAGCGTGGGTAGCGGGGATGAGCAGTTCTTC. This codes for CSVGSGDEQFF.

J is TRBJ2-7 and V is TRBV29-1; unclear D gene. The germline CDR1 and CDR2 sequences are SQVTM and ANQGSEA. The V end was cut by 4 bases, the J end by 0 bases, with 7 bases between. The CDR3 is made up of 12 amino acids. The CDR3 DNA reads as TGCAGCGTTGTTCCCAACTCCTACGAGCAGTACTTC. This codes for CSVVPNSYEQYF.

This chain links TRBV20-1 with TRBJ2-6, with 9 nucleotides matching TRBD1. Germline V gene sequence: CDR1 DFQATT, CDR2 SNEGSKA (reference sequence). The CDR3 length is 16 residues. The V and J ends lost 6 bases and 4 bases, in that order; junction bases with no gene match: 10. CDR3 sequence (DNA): TGCAGTGCCCCGGGACAGGGTTTACGCGGGGCCAACGTCCTGACTTTC. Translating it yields CSAPGQGLRGANVLTF.